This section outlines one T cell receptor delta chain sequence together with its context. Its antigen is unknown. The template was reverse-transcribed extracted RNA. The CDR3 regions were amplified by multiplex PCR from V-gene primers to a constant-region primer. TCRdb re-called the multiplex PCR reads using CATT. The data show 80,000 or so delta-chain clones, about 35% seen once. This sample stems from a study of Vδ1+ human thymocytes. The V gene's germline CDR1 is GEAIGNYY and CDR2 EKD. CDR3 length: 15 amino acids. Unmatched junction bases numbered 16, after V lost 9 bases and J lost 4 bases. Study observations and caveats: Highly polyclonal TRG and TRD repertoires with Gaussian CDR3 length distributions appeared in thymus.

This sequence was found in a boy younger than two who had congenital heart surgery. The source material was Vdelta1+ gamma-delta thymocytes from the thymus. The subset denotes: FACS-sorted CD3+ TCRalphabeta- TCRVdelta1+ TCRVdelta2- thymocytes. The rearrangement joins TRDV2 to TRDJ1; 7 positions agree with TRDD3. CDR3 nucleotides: TGTGCCAGCATCGGGGGATGTCGTAGTAACGATAAACTCATCTTT. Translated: CASIGGCRSNDKLIF.